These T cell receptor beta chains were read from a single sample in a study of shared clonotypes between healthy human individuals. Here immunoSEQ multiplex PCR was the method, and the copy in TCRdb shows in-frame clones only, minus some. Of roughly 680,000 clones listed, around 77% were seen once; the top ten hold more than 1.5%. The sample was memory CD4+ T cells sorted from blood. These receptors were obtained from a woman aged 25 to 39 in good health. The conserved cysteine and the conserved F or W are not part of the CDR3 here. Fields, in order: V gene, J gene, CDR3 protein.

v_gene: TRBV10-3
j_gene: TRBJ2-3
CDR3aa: AISESGQGKGTQY

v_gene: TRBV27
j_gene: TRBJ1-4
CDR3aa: ASSPRTGGAKKLF

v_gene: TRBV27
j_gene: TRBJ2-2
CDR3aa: ASQTQGAADTGELF

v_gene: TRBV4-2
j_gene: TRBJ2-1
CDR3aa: ASSQDGAGHNEQF

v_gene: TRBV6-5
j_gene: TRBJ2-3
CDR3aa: ASCPRDTQY

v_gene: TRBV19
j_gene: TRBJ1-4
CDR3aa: ASSPAYEKLF

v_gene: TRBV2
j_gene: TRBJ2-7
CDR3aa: ASSAAASYEQY

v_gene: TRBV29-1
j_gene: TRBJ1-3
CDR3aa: SVEQTGKGNTIY

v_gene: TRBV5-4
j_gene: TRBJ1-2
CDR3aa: ASSSPRGAIGHT

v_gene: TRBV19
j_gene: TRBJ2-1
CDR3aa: ASSIEGLNEQF

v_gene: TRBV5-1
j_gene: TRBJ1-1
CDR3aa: ASSLNTEAF

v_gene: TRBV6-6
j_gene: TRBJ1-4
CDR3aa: ASRVTSATNEKLF

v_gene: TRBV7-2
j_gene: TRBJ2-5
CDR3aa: ASSFRQETQY

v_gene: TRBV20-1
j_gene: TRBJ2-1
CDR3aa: SARGGNEQF

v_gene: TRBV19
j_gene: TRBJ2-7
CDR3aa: ASSIVGYEQY

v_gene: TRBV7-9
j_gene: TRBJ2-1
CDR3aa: ASSPGGEQF

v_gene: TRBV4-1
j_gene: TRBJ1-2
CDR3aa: ASSQASATGYGYT

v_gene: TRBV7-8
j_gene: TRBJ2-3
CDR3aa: ASSPYADTQY

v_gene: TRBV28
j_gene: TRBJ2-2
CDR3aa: ASQGVAGVPGELF

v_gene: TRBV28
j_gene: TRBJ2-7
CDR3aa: ASSPTGTGAEEQY

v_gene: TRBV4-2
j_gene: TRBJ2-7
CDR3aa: ASSQAYEQY

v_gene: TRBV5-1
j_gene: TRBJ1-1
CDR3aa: ASSPWDRFMNTEAF

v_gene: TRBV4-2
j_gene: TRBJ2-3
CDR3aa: ASSQDRTRGLAGGSYTDTQY

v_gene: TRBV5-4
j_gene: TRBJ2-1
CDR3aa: ASSRAQGWNEQF

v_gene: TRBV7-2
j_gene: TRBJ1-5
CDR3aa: ASSLAMGNQPQH

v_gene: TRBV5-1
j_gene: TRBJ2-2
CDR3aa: ASSFGSTGELF

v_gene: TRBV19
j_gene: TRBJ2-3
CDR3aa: ASGRRTGGTDTQY

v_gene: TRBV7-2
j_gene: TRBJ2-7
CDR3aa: ASSGQAISYEQY

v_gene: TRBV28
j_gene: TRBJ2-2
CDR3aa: ASSFGLAGARGELF

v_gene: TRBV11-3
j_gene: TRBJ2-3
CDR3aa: ASSLSLPTDTQY

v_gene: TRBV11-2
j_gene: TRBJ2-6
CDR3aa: ASSPYEHESGANVLT

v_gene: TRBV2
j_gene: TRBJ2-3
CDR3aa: ASLGLSGTDTQY

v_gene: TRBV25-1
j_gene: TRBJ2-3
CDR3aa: ASSEGTRSGDTQY

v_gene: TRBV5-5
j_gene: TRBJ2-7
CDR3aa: ASSLDRYTYEQY

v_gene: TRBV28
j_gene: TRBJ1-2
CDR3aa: ASSRTGGGYGYT

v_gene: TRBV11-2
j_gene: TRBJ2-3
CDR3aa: ASSIRLITDTQY

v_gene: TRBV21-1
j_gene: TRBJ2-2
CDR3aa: ASSPRLTGELF

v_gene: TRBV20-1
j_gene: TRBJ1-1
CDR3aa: SAVRVGEAF

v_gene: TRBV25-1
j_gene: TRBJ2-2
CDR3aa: ASSLGAGDNTGELF

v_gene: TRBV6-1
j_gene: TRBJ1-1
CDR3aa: ASSDRLEAF

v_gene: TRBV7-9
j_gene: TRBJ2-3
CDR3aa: ASSLLAGGPSTDTQY

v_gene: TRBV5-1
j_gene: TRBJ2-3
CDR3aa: ASSRDASTDTQY

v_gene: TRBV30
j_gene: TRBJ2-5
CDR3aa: AWSRYQETQY

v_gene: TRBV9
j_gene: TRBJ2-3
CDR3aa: ASSTDLTGADTQY

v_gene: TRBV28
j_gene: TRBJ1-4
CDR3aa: ASTGAPPTNEKLF

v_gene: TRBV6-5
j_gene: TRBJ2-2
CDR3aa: AAGEDQNTGELF

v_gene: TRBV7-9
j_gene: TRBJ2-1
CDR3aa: ASRPQGISYNEQF

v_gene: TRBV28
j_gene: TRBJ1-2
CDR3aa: ASSLLSGGYT

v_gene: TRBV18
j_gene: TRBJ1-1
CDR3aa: ASSPPAKSGNTEAF

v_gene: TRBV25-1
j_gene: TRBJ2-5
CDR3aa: ASSEGRLPTQY

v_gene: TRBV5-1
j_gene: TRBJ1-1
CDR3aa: ASSIQGSPEAF

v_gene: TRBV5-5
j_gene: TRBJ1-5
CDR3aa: ASSLGPRGGQPQH

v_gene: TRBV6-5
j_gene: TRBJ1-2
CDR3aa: ASRGGQNNYGYT

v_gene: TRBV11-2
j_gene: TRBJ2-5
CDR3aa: ASSPAWAVGETQY

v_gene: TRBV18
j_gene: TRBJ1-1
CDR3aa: ASSPRGGLTEAF